This TCR beta chain originates from a study of CD8 T cells in ankylosing spondylitis. CDR3 length: 15 residues. Trimming shortened V by 6 bases and J by 3 bases, and 16 bases separated the two germline ends. TCRdb processed the 5' RACE reads anew with MiXCR; each CDR3 protein has one entry. The sample contains about 260,000 distinct CDR3 sequences, over 15% of which appear only once. V is TRBV12-3 or TRBV12-4 and J is TRBJ2-3; tentatively, D is TRBD1 or TRBD2 (6 bases each). The clonotype originates from a male donor with ankylosing spondylitis or in good health (not recorded which). The source material was blood, either unsorted or a sorted T cell fraction (not recorded which). CDR3 sequence reads: CASSLRGRGTDTQYF. DNA of the CDR3: TGTGCCAGCAGCCTCAGGGGACGGGGGACAGATACGCAGTATTTT.